The 8 T cell receptor beta chains below all came from one sample that was sequenced in a study of blood T cell repertoires in COVID-19 (dated by TCRdb to the early 2020s). The library came from the immunoSEQ multiplex PCR assay. In its TCRdb copy, this immuneACCESS table keeps in-frame sequences only and misses some clones. Where compared with another copy, unresolved V genes explain less than half of these, and the others have no known cause. This sample holds about 150,000 clones; around 83% were observed only once. Together, the top ten hold over 9% of the sample. Sequencing was done on a sample of PBMCs or T cells enriched from blood (not recorded which). These receptors were taken from a man aged 50-59 years who had recovered from COVID-19.

This chain connects TRBV20-1 to TRBJ1-6; no firm D call. The V gene lost 3 bases and the J gene lost 7 bases, with 4 bases spanning the gap. Germline CDR1 reads DFQATT; CDR2 reads SNEGSKA (reference sequence). The length of the CDR3 is 11 residues. The chain's CDR3 is CSASRNSPLHF. CDR3 DNA: TGCAGTGCTAGTCGGAATTCACCCCTCCACTTT.

This chain links TRBV28 with TRBJ2-2; no reliable D call. Germline V gene data show CDR1 as MDHEN and CDR2 as SYDVKM. The CDR3 spans 12 residues. V lost 8 bases to trimming and J lost 5 bases, with 9 bases between them. The CDR3 region is CASRLYTGELFF. DNA of the CDR3: TGTGCCAGCCGCCTATATACCGGGGAGCTGTTTTTT.

The chain has TRBV12-3 or TRBV12-4 and TRBJ1-1, with a weak D call TRBD1 (6 bases). This CDR3 contains 12 residues. V was pared by 9 bases and J by 3 bases, with 11 bases between. In DNA form, the CDR3 reads TGTGCCAGGACAGGAGCGGACACTGAAGCTTTCTTT. It codes for CARTGADTEAFF.

CDR3: CASGQGQQPQHF. DNA for the CDR3: TGTGCCAGTGGACAGGGGCAGCAGCCCCAGCATTTT. V usage is TRBV6-5 and J usage is TRBJ1-5; 9 bases align to TRBD1. From germline, CDR1 is MNHEY and CDR2 SVGAGI. The CDR3 covers 12 residues. Trimming removed 9 bases from V and 7 bases from J; junction bases left unmatched: 4.

This clone was counted only a few times. This chain links TRBV4-3 with TRBJ1-4, with 9 bases identical to TRBD1. Germline values: CDR1 LGHNA, CDR2 YSLEER. The length of the CDR3 is 15 residues. V shed 4 bases, J shed 7 bases, and the junction held 7 bases outside the gene matches. The CDR3, as DNA: TGCGCCAGCAGCCCCATGGGGACAGGGAGTGAAAAACTGTTTTTT. Translating it yields CASSPMGTGSEKLFF.

V gene TRBV7-2 combines with J gene TRBJ2-2; perhaps TRBD2 as D (5 bases). The ends were cut back, 3 bases at V and 5 bases at J, with 10 bases in the middle. Germline CDR1 and CDR2: SGHTA and FQGNSA. There are 14 residues in the CDR3. CDR3 loop: CASSLAGGTGELFF. In nucleotides, the CDR3 is TGTGCCAGCAGCTTGGCTGGCGGGACCGGGGAGCTGTTTTTT.

V usage is TRBV4-2 and J usage is TRBJ2-1, with TRBD2 matching over 10 bases. Trimming cost V 0 bases and J 3 bases; bases outside gene matches: 2. The length of the CDR3 is 16 residues. Germline V gene data show CDR1 as LGHNA and CDR2 as YNFKEQ. CDR3 protein: CASSQDLAGVYNEQFF. The DNA for the CDR3 is TGTGCCAGCAGCCAAGATCTAGCGGGGGTCTACAATGAGCAGTTCTTC.

The genes are TRBV7-2 and TRBJ2-7, with 13 bases fitting TRBD2. Germline trimming cut 4 bases from V and 1 base from J; bases unmatched to any gene: 1. The length of the CDR3 is 15 residues. Germline lookup yields CDR1 SGHTA and CDR2 FQGNSA. CDR3 nucleotide sequence: TGTGCCAGCAGCTGGACTAGCGGGGGATCCTACGAGCAGTACTTC. Translation gives CASSWTSGGSYEQYF. The whole variable domain, filled in from reference TRBV7-2 and TRBJ2-7, reads GAGVSQSPSNKVTEKGKDVELRCDPISGHTALYWYRQSLGQGLEFLIYFQGNSAPDKSGLPSDRFSAERTGGSVSTLTIQRTQQEDSAVYLCASSWTSGGSYEQYFGPGTRLTVT.